These 21 T cell receptor beta chains came from one sample sequenced in a study of Tregs in tolerant kidney transplant recipients. Clones were read by immunoSEQ multiplex PCR, and TCRdb kept only the in-frame ones, dropping some. The sample consists of about 64,000 clones, more than 70% of them appearing once. Recipients received nonmyeloablative bone marrow transplants from related graft donors, with transient mixed chimerism. Specimen: CD4+ T cells from blood (PBMCs), collected 6 months after the transplant. These receptors were taken from a human patient who received a combined kidney and bone marrow transplant. Some T cells may arise from the graft donor.

The gene calls are TRBV28 and TRBJ2-7; D possibly corresponds to TRBD2 (6 bases). CDR3 length: 15 amino acids. The germline V gene encodes CDR1 MDHEN and CDR2 SYDVKM. The V gene lost 1 base and the J gene lost 2 bases, with 12 bases spanning the gap. CDR3 amino acids: CASSLSVSGAYEQYF. The CDR3, as DNA: TGTGCCAGCAGTTTATCGGTTAGCGGTGCCTACGAGCAGTACTTC.

CDR3 protein: CASSFYRGRDTIYF. CDR3 sequence (DNA): TGTGCCAGCAGCTTTTACAGGGGACGGGACACCATATATTTT. The rearrangement joins TRBV7-2 to TRBJ1-3, with TRBD1 matching over 7 bases. V lost 3 bases, J lost 8 bases, and 7 bases stayed unmatched. Per the germline V gene, CDR1 is SGHTA and CDR2 is FQGNSA. The CDR3 runs to 14 residues.

Remarks on this clone: Additional DNA sequences in this sample encode the identical CDR3. The gene calls are TRBV5-1 and TRBJ1-6; TRBD1 aligns across 7 bases. Germline trimming cut 0 bases from V and 3 bases from J; bases unmatched to any gene: 9. CDR3 length: 18 residues. CDR1 and CDR2 (germline): SGHRS, YFSETQ. The CDR3 reads CASSLAGGSQNYNSPLHF. The CDR3 nucleotides are TGCGCCAGCAGCTTGGCAGGGGGGTCCCAAAACTATAATTCACCCCTCCACTTT.

J is TRBJ2-5 and V is TRBV7-3; the D gene is possibly TRBD2 (7 bases). Per the germline V gene, CDR1 is SGHTA and CDR2 is FQGTGA. The CDR3 totals 16 residues. Trimming shortened V by 5 bases and J by 3 bases, and 19 bases separated the two germline ends. CDR3 DNA sequence: TGTGCCAGCAGCCGAAAAGGGGGGGCCACCGAAGAGACCCAGTACTTC. This encodes CASSRKGGATEETQYF.

The J gene is TRBJ2-5, the V gene TRBV7-9; weak D call: TRBD2 (5 bases). V gave up 5 bases and J gave up 0 bases, with 13 bases separating them. Germline lookup yields CDR1 SEHNR and CDR2 FQNEAQ (reference sequence). The CDR3 runs to 15 residues. The CDR3 DNA reads TGTGCCAGCAGCATAGAACTAGGGTACCAAGAGACCCAGTACTTC. The encoded protein is CASSIELGYQETQYF.

The CDR3 DNA reads TGTGCCAGCAGCGGCCAATTCAGGGGCAAGGGCCCGAATGGCTACACCTTC. Amino acids: CASSGQFRGKGPNGYTF. V usage is TRBV5-4 and J usage is TRBJ1-2; D might be TRBD1 (6 bases). CDR1 and CDR2 (germline): SGHNT, YYREEE (reference sequence). The V gene lost 4 bases and the J gene lost 6 bases, with 25 bases spanning the gap. The CDR3 extends over 17 amino acids.

The chain recombines TRBV14 with TRBJ2-1; D is unresolved. The CDR3 covers 14 residues. Germline values: CDR1 SGHDN, CDR2 FVKESK. Trimming removed 1 base from V and 4 bases from J, with 8 bases in between. CDR3 protein: CASSQASVYNEQFF. CDR3 sequence (DNA): TGTGCCAGCAGCCAAGCCTCGGTTTACAATGAGCAGTTCTTC.

This clone was seen only once. This rearrangement joins TRBV7-8 to TRBJ2-4, with D perhaps matching TRBD1 (5 bases). Germline V gene lookup returns CDR1 SGHVS and CDR2 FQNEAQ. The CDR3 totals 16 residues. V dropped 7 bases and J dropped 1 base, with 17 bases sitting between them. The CDR3 nucleotides are TGTGCCAGCACCCAGGGTCCCAGGGTTGCCAAAAACATTCAGTACTTC. This sequence encodes CASTQGPRVAKNIQYF.

The chain links TRBV27 to TRBJ1-2, with 7 bases matching TRBD1. The CDR3 is made up of 14 amino acids. V gave up 6 bases and J gave up 12 bases; unmatched junction bases: 16. Germline loops: CDR1 MNHEY, CDR2 SMNVEV (reference sequence). The CDR3 DNA is TGTGCCAGCAGGGCCCGGACAGGAATCATGGTTAACACCTTC. Translation: CASRARTGIMVNTF.

The chain joins TRBV14 to TRBJ2-5, with 9 nucleotides matching TRBD2. Trimming at V came to 2 bases and at J to 5 bases, leaving 9 bases not matched to a gene. CDR1 SGHDN and CDR2 FVKESK come from the germline V gene. This CDR3 has 16 residues. The CDR3 DNA sequence: TGTGCCAGCAGCCAAAGTTGGGCGGGGGGGCCGGAGACCCAGTACTTC. The encoded protein is CASSQSWAGGPETQYF.

This chain uses TRBV5-1 with TRBJ1-1, with 7 bases that match TRBD1. Per germline, CDR1 SGHRS and CDR2 YFSETQ. Unmatched junction bases numbered 6, after V lost 4 bases and J lost 0 bases. The CDR3 has 15 residues. CDR3 protein: CASSARDSMNTEAFF. The CDR3 coding sequence is TGCGCCAGCAGCGCCCGGGACAGCATGAACACTGAAGCTTTCTTT.

V gene TRBV10-3 combines with J gene TRBJ2-1; TRBD2 matches 11 bases. The CDR3 is made up of 17 amino acids. CDR1 ENHRY and CDR2 SYGVKD come from the germline V gene. J was trimmed by 1 base and V by 4 bases; bases with no gene match: 6. In DNA form, the CDR3 reads TGTGCCATCAGTGCCCTTAGCGGGAGGGAGTCCTACAATGAGCAGTTCTTC. It is translated as CAISALSGRESYNEQFF.

This chain connects TRBV6-6 to TRBJ1-2; 9 bases are shared with TRBD1. The germline V gene has CDR1 MNHNY and CDR2 SVGAGI (reference sequence). The CDR3 covers 15 residues. The V and J ends lost 10 bases and 2 bases, in that order; junction bases with no gene match: 11. The chain's CDR3 is CAIRQGGLSNYGYTF. The DNA of the CDR3 is TGTGCCATCAGACAGGGGGGCTTATCAAACTATGGCTACACCTTC.

CDR3 protein: CAISAGQGGQPQHF. CDR3 bases: TGTGCCATCAGTGCGGGACAGGGAGGCCAGCCCCAGCATTTT. This rearrangement joins TRBV10-3 to TRBJ1-5; 9 bases line up with TRBD1. The junction had 5 bases not matched to a gene; V was cut back by 4 bases and J by 7 bases. Germline-derived CDR1 and CDR2 are ENHRY and SYGVKD. The CDR3 spans 14 residues.

The chain recombines TRBV5-6 with TRBJ2-1; 8 bases line up with TRBD2. Germline trimming cut 1 base from V and 3 bases from J; bases unmatched to any gene: 12. Germline V gives CDR1 SGHDT, CDR2 YYEEEE. CDR3 length equals 18 residues. CDR3 nucleotide sequence: TGTGCCAGCAGCTTGATTCTTAGCGGGAATGGGATCTACAATGAGCAGTTCTTC. Translated, it gives CASSLILSGNGIYNEQFF.

This clone occurred once. CDR3 amino acids: CASISTSGTDTQYF. The CDR3 region has the DNA TGTGCCAGTATCTCGACTAGCGGAACAGATACGCAGTATTTT. This chain joins TRBV19 and TRBJ2-3; 9 bases agree with TRBD2. The CDR3 runs 14 residues. J gave up 3 bases and V 7 bases, and 5 bases lay outside the gene matches. Germline V gene sequence: CDR1 LNHDA, CDR2 SQIVND (reference sequence). Full variable domain (outside the CDR3, taken from reference TRBV19 and TRBJ2-3): DGGITQSPKYLFRKEGQNVTLSCEQNLNHDAMYWYRQDPGQGLRLIYYSQIVNDFQKGDIAEGYSVSREKKESFPLTVTSAQKNPTAFYLCASISTSGTDTQYFGPGTRLTVL.

This clone was seen just once. The CDR3 loop is CASSPVQGNTEAFF. The DNA of the CDR3 is TGCGCCAGCAGCCCGGTACAGGGGAACACTGAAGCTTTCTTT. The chain couples TRBV5-1 to TRBJ1-1, with D maybe TRBD1 (6 bases). The CDR3 totals 14 residues. Germline CDR1 reads SGHRS; CDR2 reads YFSETQ. V was trimmed by 4 bases and J by 1 base, leaving 11 bases between them.

The rearrangement links TRBV5-4 to TRBJ2-5; no reliable D call. This CDR3 region has 15 residues. The V gene's germline CDR1 is SGHNT and CDR2 YYREEE (reference sequence). Trimming stripped 3 bases from V and 0 bases from J, with 12 bases between. CDR3 residues: CASSSMAAYQETQYF. In DNA, the CDR3 is TGTGCCAGCAGCTCAATGGCGGCGTACCAAGAGACCCAGTACTTC.

This sequence joins TRBV5-1 and TRBJ2-7; TRBD1 matches 10 bases. CDR1 is SGHRS and CDR2 is YFSETQ in the germline V gene. Unmatched junction bases numbered 14, after V lost 7 bases and J lost 4 bases. The CDR3 contains 16 residues. The CDR3 nucleotides are TGCGCCAGCCAACTTTTCCCGGGACAGGGGTTTTACGAGCAGTACTTC. It encodes CASQLFPGQGFYEQYF.

CDR3 residues: CASSSGSHPYEQYF. The DNA of the CDR3 is TGTGCCAGCAGTTCGGGGAGCCATCCCTACGAGCAGTACTTC. The chain carries TRBV28 and TRBJ2-7; possibly TRBD2 for D (5 bases). CDR1 and CDR2 from the germline V gene are MDHEN and SYDVKM. The V end was cut by 4 bases, the J end by 2 bases, with 12 bases between. This CDR3 has 14 amino acids.

The chain uses TRBV7-8 and TRBJ1-1; 8 nucleotides agree with TRBD1. The CDR3 consists of 14 residues. Trimming removed 5 bases from V and 4 bases from J; junction bases left unmatched: 6. The V gene's germline CDR1 is SGHVS and CDR2 FQNEAQ. The CDR3 reads CASSPPQGGTEAFF. In DNA form, the CDR3 reads TGTGCCAGCAGCCCCCCACAGGGGGGCACTGAAGCTTTCTTT.